Each of the 20 T cell receptor beta chains below was sequenced from the same sample in a study of shared clonotypes between healthy human individuals. Sequencing used immunoSEQ multiplex PCR; TCRdb keeps in-frame clones, though not all of them. This table holds a few million clones, around nine tenths found once. Specimen: naive CD4+ T cells sorted from blood. Indicated subset: CD45RA+ positively selected. The receptors originated from a man aged 18-30 years in good health.

With respect to this clone: This sample includes further DNA sequences coding for the same CDR3. The chain recombines TRBV18 with TRBJ2-1, with 14 bases that match TRBD2. Germline CDR1 KGHSH, CDR2 LQKENI. With 3 bases clipped from V and 5 bases from J, the junction kept 3 bases outside the gene matches. This CDR3 is built from 16 residues. The chain's CDR3 is CASSPRTSGGNNEQFF. The CDR3 DNA reads as TGTGCCAGCTCACCTCGGACTAGCGGGGGGAACAATGAGCAGTTCTTC.

This clone has a handful of counts. The CDR3 nucleotides are TGTGCCAGCAGTGAAGGGAAGTCACCCCTCCACTTT. Its translation: CASSEGKSPLHF. The J gene is TRBJ1-6, the V gene TRBV6-1; D unclear. The V gene lost 1 base and the J gene lost 10 bases, with 5 bases spanning the gap. The germline gives CDR1 MNHNS, CDR2 SASEGT. The CDR3 contains 12 residues.

A word on this clone: The CDR3 ends on some other residue instead of the conserved phenylalanine or tryptophan, so this is likely a read error. It is unclear where the CDR3 begins or ends on the DNA, so no DNA is shown, and the CDR3 is as TCRdb lists it. The chain combines TRBV15 with TRBJ2-4; the D segment call TRBD2 is taken from the table without a DNA check. Germline V gene data show CDR1 as LNHNV and CDR2 as YYDKDF (reference sequence). 8 amino acids form the CDR3, both terminal residues included. The CDR3 spells CATSRDRV.

The chain couples TRBV7-2 to TRBJ2-5, with D possibly TRBD2 on 7 matching bases. Trimming removed 5 bases from V and 3 bases from J, with 28 bases in between. This CDR3 comprises 19 residues. The germline V gene has CDR1 SGHTA and CDR2 FQGNSA. The CDR3 region is CASSPRGGGRGGREETQYF. CDR3 in DNA: TGTGCCAGCAGCCCCCGCGGGGGCGGGAGAGGAGGACGGGAAGAGACCCAGTACTTC.

The chain links TRBV9 to TRBJ1-1, with 11 bases lining up with TRBD1. Looked up from germline, CDR1 is SGDLS and CDR2 is YYNGEE. The CDR3 runs 13 residues. The trim removed 7 bases at V and 5 bases at J, leaving 4 bases unmatched. The CDR3 DNA sequence: TGTGCCAGCGGACAGGGGGCGGGTACTGAAGCTTTCTTT. Translation gives CASGQGAGTEAFF.

This clone occurred once. The chain recombines TRBV11-2 with TRBJ2-7; D not certain. The CDR3 loop spans 17 amino acids. Germline assignment: CDR1 SGHAT and CDR2 FQNNGV. Trimming removed 0 bases at V and 1 base at J, with 16 bases between. The CDR3 spells CASSLDPWTGESYEQYF. The CDR3 DNA is TGTGCCAGCAGCTTAGATCCCTGGACGGGCGAGTCCTACGAGCAGTACTTC.

V is TRBV19 and J is TRBJ1-4; D call uncertain. The CDR3 contains 12 residues. V dropped 5 bases and J dropped 3 bases, with 4 bases sitting between them. The germline V gene encodes CDR1 LNHDA and CDR2 SQIVND (reference sequence). CDR3 nucleotides: TGTGCCAGTAGTCCCGCTAATGAAAAACTGTTTTTT. Residues: CASSPANEKLFF.

The V and J genes are TRBV6-6 and TRBJ2-5; 10 bases fit TRBD1. CDR3 size: 16 residues. CDR1 and CDR2 from the germline V gene are MNHNY and SVGAGI (reference sequence). The trim removed 4 bases at V and 7 bases at J, leaving 12 bases unmatched. The CDR3 DNA reads as TGTGCCAGCAGTTTTGGACAGGGGGGGAACCTGGGGACCCAGTACTTC. Translated: CASSFGQGGNLGTQYF.

As DNA, the CDR3 is TGTGCCAGCAGCAAAGTGAGGACAGGGGTAGATCAGCCCCAGCATTTT. Translated, it gives CASSKVRTGVDQPQHF. The chain links TRBV21-1 to TRBJ1-5; TRBD1 reflects the table's D call only, with no check against the DNA. TRBV21-1 is labeled a pseudogene. The CDR3 loop spans 16 amino acids.

Written as DNA, the CDR3 is TGTGCCAGCAGCTTGCGGGACAGAGATTACAATGAGCAGTTCTTC. Its translation is CASSLRDRDYNEQFF. J is TRBJ2-1 and V is TRBV5-6, with 7 nucleotides matching TRBD1. The CDR3 runs to 15 residues. The V segment lost 1 base and the J segment 4 bases; nucleotides outside the gene matches: 5. Looked up from germline, CDR1 is SGHDT and CDR2 is YYEEEE.

In the case of this clone: Other nucleotide sequences in the sample specify the same CDR3. The V gene is TRBV7-8, the J gene TRBJ2-1; 7 bases are a match to TRBD2. Germline trimming cut 1 base from V and 2 bases from J; bases unmatched to any gene: 2. This CDR3 has 15 residues. Looked up from germline, CDR1 is SGHVS and CDR2 is FQNEAQ. The CDR3 spells CASSLDGLAYNEQFF. CDR3 sequence (DNA): TGTGCCAGCAGCTTAGACGGACTAGCCTACAATGAGCAGTTCTTC.

The chain combines TRBV19 with TRBJ1-5; TRBD1 matches at 8 bases. In germline, CDR1 is LNHDA, CDR2 SQIVND (reference sequence). The CDR3 extends over 15 amino acids. V was clipped by 7 bases and J by 4 bases; unmatched bases: 9. The DNA of the CDR3 is TGTGCCAGTACCGGCCGGGACAGGAGTAATCAGCCCCAGCATTTT. It codes for CASTGRDRSNQPQHF.

The chain employs TRBV2 and TRBJ2-3; D call uncertain. V was pared by 3 bases and J by 3 bases, with 7 bases between. In germline, CDR1 is SNHLY, CDR2 FYNNEI. The CDR3 runs 13 residues. In nucleotides, the CDR3 is TGTGCCAGCAGTGACGGCGCAACAGATACGCAGTATTTT. It is translated as CASSDGATDTQYF. Supplemented by reference TRBV2 and TRBJ2-3, the full variable domain reads EPEVTQTPSHQVTQMGQEVILRCVPISNHLYFYWYRQILGQKVEFLVSFYNNEISEKSEIFDDQFSVERPDGSNFTLKIRSTKLEDSAMYFCASSDGATDTQYFGPGTRLTVL.

The chain has TRBV7-2 and TRBJ1-5, with D possibly TRBD1 on 5 matching bases. The V end was cut by 5 bases, the J end by 4 bases, with 12 bases between. The CDR3 covers 14 residues. Per the germline V gene, CDR1 is SGHTA and CDR2 is FQGNSA. CDR3 coding DNA: TGTGCCAGCAGCCCCCCAGGGACGAATCAGCCCCAGCATTTT. Its protein is CASSPPGTNQPQHF.

This clone appeared a single time. The chain uses TRBV10-3 and TRBJ2-7, with D perhaps TRBD1 or TRBD2 (5 bases each). This CDR3 is built from 15 residues. Looked up from germline, CDR1 is ENHRY and CDR2 is SYGVKD. Trimming left V 3 bases short and J 2 bases short, with 14 bases between. CDR3 bases: TGTGCCATCAGTGAACGGGACGCACAGACCTACGAGCAGTACTTC. Its translation: CAISERDAQTYEQYF.

CDR3 region: CAWSVWGRGLAETQYF. The CDR3 DNA sequence: TGTGCCTGGAGTGTATGGGGGAGGGGGTTAGCGGAGACCCAGTACTTC. V is TRBV30 and J is TRBJ2-5; possible D gene TRBD2, 7 bases. The CDR3 has 16 residues. Trimming stripped 0 bases from V and 5 bases from J, with 19 bases between. Germline V gives CDR1 GTSNPN, CDR2 SVGIG (reference sequence).

This clone was detected only once. The J gene is TRBJ2-5, the V gene TRBV5-1, with a tentative D call TRBD1 (7 bases). From germline, CDR1 is SGHRS and CDR2 YFSETQ. The CDR3 contains 12 residues. V shed 7 bases and J shed 5 bases, with 12 bases lying between them. This CDR3 is CASGGGGETQYF. DNA of the CDR3: TGCGCCAGCGGAGGGGGCGGGGAGACCCAGTACTTC. The whole variable domain, remainder taken from reference TRBV5-1 and TRBJ2-5, is KAGVTQTPRYLIKTRGQQVTLSCSPISGHRSVSWYQQTPGQGLQFLFEYFSETQRNKGNFPGRFSGRQFSNSRSEMNVSTLELGDSALYLCASGGGGETQYFGPGTRLLVL.

V and J are TRBV7-9 and TRBJ1-1, with D maybe TRBD1 (5 bases). Trimming took off 6 bases at V and 6 bases at J, with 17 bases between the two ends. Germline CDR1 is SEHNR and CDR2 is FQNEAQ (reference sequence). This CDR3 spans 14 amino acids. The CDR3 bases are TGTGCCAGCAGTTATCGGTCGGGGGAGGCTGAAGCTTTCTTT. It codes for CASSYRSGEAEAFF.

The gene calls are TRBV5-8 and TRBJ2-3; 7 positions agree with TRBD2. CDR3 size: 16 residues. The ends lost 5 bases at V and 1 base at J; junction bases unmatched: 10. Germline assignment: CDR1 SGHTS and CDR2 YDEGEE. CDR3 region: CASSPHGGFGTDTQYF. The CDR3 region has the DNA TGTGCCAGCAGTCCTCACGGGGGGTTTGGCACAGATACGCAGTATTTT.

This clone was seen only once. Other DNA sequences in this sample translate to the same CDR3. The chain employs TRBV18 and TRBJ2-7, with 12 bases matching TRBD2. CDR1 is KGHSH, CDR2 LQKENI, per germline. There are 15 residues in the CDR3. The V and J ends lost 3 bases and 0 bases, in that order; junction bases with no gene match: 0. CDR3 protein: CASSPGLAGSYEQYF. The CDR3 bases are TGTGCCAGCTCACCGGGACTAGCGGGCTCCTACGAGCAGTACTTC. Full variable domain (outside the CDR3, taken from reference TRBV18 and TRBJ2-7): NAGVMQNPRHLVRRRGQEARLRCSPMKGHSHVYWYRQLPEEGLKFMVYLQKENIIDESGMPKERFSAEFPKEGPSILRIQQVVRGDSAAYFCASSPGLAGSYEQYFGPGTRLTVT.